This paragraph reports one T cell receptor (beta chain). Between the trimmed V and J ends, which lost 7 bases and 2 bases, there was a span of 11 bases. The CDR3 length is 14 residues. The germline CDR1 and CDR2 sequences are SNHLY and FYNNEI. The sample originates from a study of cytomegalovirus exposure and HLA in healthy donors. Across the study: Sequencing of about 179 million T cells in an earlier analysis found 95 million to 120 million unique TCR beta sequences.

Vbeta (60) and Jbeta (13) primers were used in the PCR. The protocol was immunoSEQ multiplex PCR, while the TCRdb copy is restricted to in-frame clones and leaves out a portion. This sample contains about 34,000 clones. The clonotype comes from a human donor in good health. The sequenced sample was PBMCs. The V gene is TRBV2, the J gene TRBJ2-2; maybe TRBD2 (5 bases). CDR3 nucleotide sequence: TGTGCCAGCAAGGAGGATATAAACACCGGGGAGCTGTTTTTT. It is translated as CASKEDINTGELFF.